Listed below are T cell receptor beta chains from one sample, sequenced in a study of blood T cell repertoires in COVID-19. Sequenced by immunoSEQ multiplex PCR; TCRdb stores in-frame clones only, minus some. The data show hundreds of thousands of clones, roughly 86% seen once. The sequencing sample was made of peripheral blood. The source is a human donor in a cohort sampled during active COVID-19. Each CDR3 is given with its conserved first and last residue. Each record gives: CDR3 DNA, CDR3 protein, V gene, clone size, J gene, D gene. A D gene is named only where the DNA matches it firmly. Clone size is shown for a subset of rows, as once, few, many or a class of expanded clone.

TGTGCCAGCAGCTTGGACAGCTCCCAATCTGGGGCCAACGTCCTGACTTTC	CASSLDSSQSGANVLTF	TRBV7-6	-	TRBJ2-6	-
TGTGCCAGCAGGATAAAACAGGGGGCGACTGAAGCTTTCTTT	CASRIKQGATEAFF	TRBV6-5	-	TRBJ1-1	TRBD1
TGTGCCAGCAGCCAAGTCAGCGGCTCCTACAATGAGCAGTTCTTC	CASSQVSGSYNEQFF	TRBV3-1/TRBV3-2	-	TRBJ2-1	-
TGTGCCAGCAGTTACTCGACAGCGACAACCTACGAGCAGTACTTC	CASSYSTATTYEQYF	TRBV6-5	-	TRBJ2-7	-
TGTGCCACCAGGGGCCGGGACTCGGGCACCTACAATGAGCAGTTCTTC	CATRGRDSGTYNEQFF	TRBV24-1	once	TRBJ2-1	-
TGTGCCAGCAGTTTCGGGAAGGGTGAGATCGCCTACGAGCAGTACTTC	CASSFGKGEIAYEQYF	TRBV27	-	TRBJ2-7	-
TGTGCCAGCAGCTTAGCGACTAGCGGGGATGATACGCAGTATTTT	CASSLATSGDDTQYF	TRBV7-9	-	TRBJ2-3	TRBD2
TGTGCCAGCTCGCCTACTAGCGGGAGTCGTCATGAGCAGTACTTC	CASSPTSGSRHEQYF	TRBV18	-	TRBJ2-7	TRBD2
TGCGCCAGCAGCCAGAGGGACAGGGGGCCTGGCGGGGCTTCCTACGAGCAGTACTTC	CASSQRDRGPGGASYEQYF	TRBV4-1	-	TRBJ2-7	TRBD1
TGTGCCAGCAGCTTGGGCGATAGGGGGACCCAGTACTTC	CASSLGDRGTQYF	TRBV5-5	-	TRBJ2-5	-
TGTGCCAGCAGTGCCGGTGATTCACCCCTCCACTTT	CASSAGDSPLHF	TRBV6-6	-	TRBJ1-6	-
TGCAGTGCTAGAGATCCCCTCGAGCAGTTCTTC	CSARDPLEQFF	TRBV20-1	-	TRBJ2-1	-
TGTGCCAGCAGCTTAGGGGGACAGGGTAATCAGCCCCAGCATTTT	CASSLGGQGNQPQHF	TRBV7-8	-	TRBJ1-5	TRBD1
TGTGCCAGCAGCCCGGGGACTAGCGGGGGAGATACGCAGTATTTT	CASSPGTSGGDTQYF	TRBV7-2	-	TRBJ2-3	TRBD2
TGTGCCAGCAGTTACTCCCACGGCACTGAAGCTTTCTTT	CASSYSHGTEAFF	TRBV6-5	-	TRBJ1-1	-